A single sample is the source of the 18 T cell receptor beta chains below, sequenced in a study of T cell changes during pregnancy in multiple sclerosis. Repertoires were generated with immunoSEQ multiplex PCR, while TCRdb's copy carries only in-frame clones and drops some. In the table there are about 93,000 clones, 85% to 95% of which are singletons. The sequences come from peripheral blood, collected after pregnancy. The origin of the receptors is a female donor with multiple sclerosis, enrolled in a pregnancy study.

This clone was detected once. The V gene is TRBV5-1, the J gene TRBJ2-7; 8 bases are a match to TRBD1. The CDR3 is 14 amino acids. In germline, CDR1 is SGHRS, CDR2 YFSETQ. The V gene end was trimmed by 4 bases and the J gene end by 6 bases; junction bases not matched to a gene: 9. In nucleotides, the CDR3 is TGCGCCAGCAGCGCGGGACAGGAGTTTCTCGAGCAGTACTTC. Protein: CASSAGQEFLEQYF.

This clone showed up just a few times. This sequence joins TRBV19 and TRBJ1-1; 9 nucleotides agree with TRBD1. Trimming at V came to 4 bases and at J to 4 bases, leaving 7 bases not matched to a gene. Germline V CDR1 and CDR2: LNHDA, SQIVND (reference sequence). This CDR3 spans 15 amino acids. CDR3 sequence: CASSTQGARGTEAFF. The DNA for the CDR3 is TGTGCCAGTAGTACACAGGGGGCGCGGGGCACTGAAGCTTTCTTT. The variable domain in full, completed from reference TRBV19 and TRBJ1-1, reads DGGITQSPKYLFRKEGQNVTLSCEQNLNHDAMYWYRQDPGQGLRLIYYSQIVNDFQKGDIAEGYSVSREKKESFPLTVTSAQKNPTAFYLCASSTQGARGTEAFFGQGTRLTVV.

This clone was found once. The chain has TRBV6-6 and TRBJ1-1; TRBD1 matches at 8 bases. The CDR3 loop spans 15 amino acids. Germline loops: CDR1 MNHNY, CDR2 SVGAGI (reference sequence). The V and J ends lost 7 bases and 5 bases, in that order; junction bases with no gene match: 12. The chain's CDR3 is CASNLRTGKGTEAFF. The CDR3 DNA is TGTGCCAGCAATCTTAGGACAGGGAAAGGGACTGAAGCTTTCTTT.

The CDR3 region has the DNA TGTGCCAGTAGTATAACAGCGGGGTTACAAGAGACCCAGTACTTC. The encoded protein is CASSITAGLQETQYF. V gene TRBV19 combines with J gene TRBJ2-5, with 7 nucleotides matching TRBD2. This CDR3 has 15 residues. The trim removed 2 bases at V and 2 bases at J, leaving 5 bases unmatched. Germline values: CDR1 LNHDA, CDR2 SQIVND (reference sequence).

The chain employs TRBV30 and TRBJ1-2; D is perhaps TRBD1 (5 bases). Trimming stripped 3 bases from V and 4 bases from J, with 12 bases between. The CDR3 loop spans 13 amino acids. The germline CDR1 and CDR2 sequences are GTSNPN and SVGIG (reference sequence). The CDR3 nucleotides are TGTGCCTGGAGGATGGGACTCTCCTATGGCTACACCTTC. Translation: CAWRMGLSYGYTF.

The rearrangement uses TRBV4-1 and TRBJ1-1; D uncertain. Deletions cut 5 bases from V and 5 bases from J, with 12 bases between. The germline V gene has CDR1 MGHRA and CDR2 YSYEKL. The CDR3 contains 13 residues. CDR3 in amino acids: CASSGPPGTEAFF. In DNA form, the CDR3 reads TGCGCCAGCAGCGGACCCCCGGGGACTGAAGCTTTCTTT.

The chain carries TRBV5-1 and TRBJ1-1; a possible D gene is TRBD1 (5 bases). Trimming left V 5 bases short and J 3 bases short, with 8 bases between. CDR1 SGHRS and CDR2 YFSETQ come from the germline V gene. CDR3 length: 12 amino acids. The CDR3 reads CASSPGHTEAFF. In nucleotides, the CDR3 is TGCGCCAGCAGTCCAGGGCACACTGAAGCTTTCTTT.

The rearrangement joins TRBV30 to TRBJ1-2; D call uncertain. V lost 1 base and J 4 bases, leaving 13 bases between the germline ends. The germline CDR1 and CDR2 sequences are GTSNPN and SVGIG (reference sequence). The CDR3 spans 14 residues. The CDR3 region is CAWSADTFRYGYTF. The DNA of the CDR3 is TGTGCCTGGAGTGCTGACACATTTCGCTATGGCTACACCTTC.

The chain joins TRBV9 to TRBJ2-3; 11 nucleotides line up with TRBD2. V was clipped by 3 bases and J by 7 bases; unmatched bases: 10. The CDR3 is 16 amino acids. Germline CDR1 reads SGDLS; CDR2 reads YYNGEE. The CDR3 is CASSEGLAGGLHTQYF. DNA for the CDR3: TGTGCCAGCAGCGAGGGGCTAGCGGGGGGCTTACATACGCAGTATTTT. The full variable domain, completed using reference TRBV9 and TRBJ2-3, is DSGVTQTPKHLITATGQRVTLRCSPRSGDLSVYWYQQSLDQGLQFLIQYYNGEERAKGNILERFSAQQFPDLHSELNLSSLELGDSALYFCASSEGLAGGLHTQYFGPGTRLTVL.

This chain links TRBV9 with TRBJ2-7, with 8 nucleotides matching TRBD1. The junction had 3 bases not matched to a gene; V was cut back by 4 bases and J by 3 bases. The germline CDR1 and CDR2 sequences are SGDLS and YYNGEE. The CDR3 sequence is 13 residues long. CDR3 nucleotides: TGTGCCAGCAGCCGGACAGGGCTCTACGAGCAGTACTTC. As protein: CASSRTGLYEQYF.

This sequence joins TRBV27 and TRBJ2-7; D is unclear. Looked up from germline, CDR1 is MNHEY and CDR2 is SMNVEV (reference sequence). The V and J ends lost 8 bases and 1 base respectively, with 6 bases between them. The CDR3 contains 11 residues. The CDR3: CASGFSYEQYF. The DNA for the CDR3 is TGTGCCAGCGGCTTTTCCTACGAGCAGTACTTC.

The CDR3 loop is CAISEAEGQGGYEQYF. Written as DNA, the CDR3 is TGTGCCATCAGTGAGGCGGAGGGACAGGGGGGGTACGAGCAGTACTTC. The chain joins TRBV10-3 to TRBJ2-7; 11 positions agree with TRBD1. The CDR3 is 16 residues long. The germline CDR1 and CDR2 sequences are ENHRY and SYGVKD. V dropped 2 bases and J dropped 4; count of bases not matched to a gene: 7.

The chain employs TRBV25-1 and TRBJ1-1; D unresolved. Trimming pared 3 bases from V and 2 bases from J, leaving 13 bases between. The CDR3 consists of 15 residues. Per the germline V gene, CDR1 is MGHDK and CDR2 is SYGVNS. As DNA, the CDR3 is TGTGCCAGCAGTGACGGAGGACGCATAAACACTGAAGCTTTCTTT. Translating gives CASSDGGRINTEAFF.

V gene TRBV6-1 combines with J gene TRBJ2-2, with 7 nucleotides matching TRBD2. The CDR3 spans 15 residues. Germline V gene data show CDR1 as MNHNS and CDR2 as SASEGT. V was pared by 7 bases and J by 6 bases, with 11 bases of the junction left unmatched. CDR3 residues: CASIVAGAFPGELFF. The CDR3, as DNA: TGTGCCAGCATAGTGGCGGGAGCGTTCCCCGGGGAGCTGTTTTTT.

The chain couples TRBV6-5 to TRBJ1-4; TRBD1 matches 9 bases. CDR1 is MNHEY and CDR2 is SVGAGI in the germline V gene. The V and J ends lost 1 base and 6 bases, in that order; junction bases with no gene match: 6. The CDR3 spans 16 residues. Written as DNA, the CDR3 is TGTGCCAGCAGTTACTGGGGGACAGGGAATCATGAAAAACTGTTTTTT. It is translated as CASSYWGTGNHEKLFF.

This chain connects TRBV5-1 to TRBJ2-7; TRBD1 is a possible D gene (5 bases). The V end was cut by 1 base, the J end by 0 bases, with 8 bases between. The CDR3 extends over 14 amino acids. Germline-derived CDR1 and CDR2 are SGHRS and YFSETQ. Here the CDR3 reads CASSLIQGSYEQYF. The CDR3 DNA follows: TGCGCCAGCAGCTTGATTCAGGGCTCCTACGAGCAGTACTTC. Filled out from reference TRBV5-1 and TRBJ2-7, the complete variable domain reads KAGVTQTPRYLIKTRGQQVTLSCSPISGHRSVSWYQQTPGQGLQFLFEYFSETQRNKGNFPGRFSGRQFSNSRSEMNVSTLELGDSALYLCASSLIQGSYEQYFGPGTRLTVT.

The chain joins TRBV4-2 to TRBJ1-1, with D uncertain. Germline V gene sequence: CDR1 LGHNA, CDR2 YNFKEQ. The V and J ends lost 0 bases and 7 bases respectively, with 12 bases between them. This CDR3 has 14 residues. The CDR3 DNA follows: TGTGCCAGCAGCCAAGATTTGGCAGTCCTTGAAGCTTTCTTT. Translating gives CASSQDLAVLEAFF.

CDR3 nucleotides: TGTGCCAGCAGCCAAAATGGACAGAGAGAAGAGACCCAGTACTTC. It yields the protein CASSQNGQREETQYF. V usage is TRBV14 and J usage is TRBJ2-5; D may be TRBD1 (6 bases). CDR3 length: 15 amino acids. Germline V CDR1 and CDR2: SGHDN, FVKESK. V was clipped by 2 bases and J by 3 bases, with 13 bases between them.